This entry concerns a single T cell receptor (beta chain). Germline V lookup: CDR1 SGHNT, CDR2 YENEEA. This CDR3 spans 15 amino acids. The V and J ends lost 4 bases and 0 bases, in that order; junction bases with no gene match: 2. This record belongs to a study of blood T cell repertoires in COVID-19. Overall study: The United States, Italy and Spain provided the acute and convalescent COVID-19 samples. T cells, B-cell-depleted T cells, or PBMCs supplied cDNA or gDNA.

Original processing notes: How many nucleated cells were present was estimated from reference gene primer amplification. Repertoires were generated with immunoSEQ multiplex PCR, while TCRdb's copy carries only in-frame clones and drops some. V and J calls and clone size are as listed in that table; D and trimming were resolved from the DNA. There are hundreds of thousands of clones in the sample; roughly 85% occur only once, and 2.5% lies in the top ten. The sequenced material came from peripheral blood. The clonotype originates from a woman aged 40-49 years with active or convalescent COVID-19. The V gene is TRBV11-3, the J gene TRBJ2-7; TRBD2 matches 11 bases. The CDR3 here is CASSSGTSGSYEQYF. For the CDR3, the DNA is TGTGCCAGCAGCTCCGGGACTAGCGGCTCCTACGAGCAGTACTTC.